This passage covers 15 T cell receptor beta chains from one sample sequenced in a study of shared clonotypes between healthy human individuals. Assay used: immunoSEQ multiplex PCR; TCRdb lists only in-frame clones, some missing. The sample holds fewer than 3 million clones, 85% to 95% seen once. Sequenced sample: naive CD4+ T cells from PBMCs. Subset described: CD45RA+ positively selected. Receptors originate from a man between 18 and 35 years old in good health. Some clones in this sample may be carry-over from other donors' samples.

The chain is built from TRBV9 and TRBJ2-3; 10 bases fit TRBD1. Germline loops: CDR1 SGDLS, CDR2 YYNGEE. The junction had 10 bases not matched to a gene; V was cut back by 4 bases and J by 2 bases. CDR3 length equals 17 residues. This CDR3 is CASSPSRGTGDTDTQYF. CDR3 bases: TGTGCCAGCAGCCCCAGTCGGGGGACAGGGGACACAGATACGCAGTATTTT.

Points on this clone: This same CDR3 is encoded by further DNA sequences in the sample. The chain employs TRBV5-1 and TRBJ2-1; 12 bases map to TRBD2. V trimming: 3 bases; J trimming: 3 bases; junction bases outside the gene matches: 4. This CDR3 spans 16 amino acids. CDR1 is SGHRS and CDR2 is YFSETQ in the germline V gene. CDR3 bases: TGCGCCAGCAGCTCGACACTAGCGGGAGGCTACAATGAGCAGTTCTTC. Translated: CASSSTLAGGYNEQFF.

In its sample, this clone was seen once. V usage is TRBV25-1 and J usage is TRBJ2-3; D uncertain. V was clipped by 8 bases and J by 6 bases, with 24 bases between them. The CDR3 is made up of 16 amino acids. Per the germline V gene, CDR1 is MGHDK and CDR2 is SYGVNS. The CDR3 DNA reads TGTGCCAGCTCAAGGACGGGTCGGCGAGATTTTGATACGCAGTATTTT. Amino acid sequence: CASSRTGRRDFDTQYF.

CDR3 protein: CASSSGDTQNVLTF. In nucleotides, the CDR3 is TGCGCCAGCAGCTCTGGGGACACTCAAAACGTCCTGACTTTC. The chain links TRBV5-1 to TRBJ2-6; possible D gene TRBD1, 6 bases. In germline, CDR1 is SGHRS, CDR2 YFSETQ. The V and J ends lost 3 bases and 10 bases respectively, with 14 bases between them. The CDR3 spans 14 residues.

Concerning this clone: Other DNA variants within this sample encode the same CDR3. The chain employs TRBV5-1 and TRBJ2-5, with D possibly being TRBD1 (5 bases). Trimming left V 4 bases short and J 2 bases short, with 9 bases between. The CDR3 is 13 residues long. CDR1 is SGHRS, CDR2 YFSETQ, per germline. The CDR3 DNA sequence: TGCGCCAGCAGCCTGGACACACAAGAGACCCAGTACTTC. Protein sequence: CASSLDTQETQYF. Full variable domain (missing parts from reference TRBV5-1 and TRBJ2-5): KAGVTQTPRYLIKTRGQQVTLSCSPISGHRSVSWYQQTPGQGLQFLFEYFSETQRNKGNFPGRFSGRQFSNSRSEMNVSTLELGDSALYLCASSLDTQETQYFGPGTRLLVL.

The V call is TRBV7-9, the J call TRBJ2-5; 11 bases are shared with TRBD1. CDR3 length equals 14 residues. V was pared by 5 bases and J by 5 bases, with 4 bases of the junction left unmatched. The germline CDR1 and CDR2 sequences are SEHNR and FQNEAQ (reference sequence). CDR3 DNA sequence: TGTGCCAGCAGCGAGGGACAGGGGGTTGAGACCCAGTACTTC. Amino acids: CASSEGQGVETQYF.

V is TRBV7-3 and J is TRBJ2-1, with D tentatively TRBD2 (5 bases). The V end lost 5 bases, the J end lost 7 bases, and 12 bases lay between the germline ends. CDR3 size: 13 residues. Germline V gene sequence: CDR1 SGHTA, CDR2 FQGTGA. The CDR3 DNA sequence: TGTGCCAGCAGCCGAGGACTTGAGAATGAGCAGTTCTTC. This translates into CASSRGLENEQFF.

V usage is TRBV29-1 and J usage is TRBJ1-2, with 8 bases matching TRBD1. The V and J ends lost 7 bases and 1 base, in that order; junction bases with no gene match: 5. Germline V lookup: CDR1 SQVTM, CDR2 ANQGSEA. The CDR3 has 13 residues. The CDR3 DNA reads TGCAGCGCTGGACAGGGCTTTAACTATGGCTACACCTTC. Protein sequence: CSAGQGFNYGYTF. The full variable domain, completed using reference TRBV29-1 and TRBJ1-2, is SAVISQKPSRDICQRGTSLTIQCQVDSQVTMMFWYRQQPGQSLTLIATANQGSEATYESGFVIDKFPISRPNLTFSTLTVSNMSPEDSSIYLCSAGQGFNYGYTFGSGTRLTVV.

The chain links TRBV6-5 to TRBJ1-2; TRBD1 matches at 7 bases. V was clipped by 0 bases and J by 8 bases; unmatched bases: 6. The CDR3 extends over 14 amino acids. CDR1 MNHEY and CDR2 SVGAGI come from the germline V gene. The CDR3, as DNA: TGTGCCAGCAGTTACTCGAGAAGGGGGCTGGGCTACACCTTC. Translating it yields CASSYSRRGLGYTF.

This clone was recorded only once. The J gene is TRBJ1-1, the V gene TRBV9, with D unclear. This CDR3 spans 14 amino acids. The germline gives CDR1 SGDLS, CDR2 YYNGEE. With 0 bases removed from V and 4 bases from J, the gap between germline ends came to 10 bases. DNA for the CDR3: TGTGCCAGCAGCGTAGTTGAATCGAGCACTGAAGCTTTCTTT. Amino acids: CASSVVESSTEAFF.

The V and J genes are TRBV27 and TRBJ2-7; perhaps TRBD2 as D (5 bases). CDR1 and CDR2 (germline): MNHEY, SMNVEV (reference sequence). This CDR3 has 17 residues. V was trimmed by 4 bases and J by 3 bases, leaving 22 bases between them. CDR3 DNA: TGTGCCAGCAGTTCCCCGCCGCCGTCTGGGAGAAACTACGAGCAGTACTTC. This encodes CASSSPPPSGRNYEQYF.

The genes are TRBV27 and TRBJ2-7, with TRBD2 identical over 14 bases. Trimming removed 5 bases from V and 7 bases from J; junction bases left unmatched: 7. The CDR3 loop spans 15 amino acids. Germline CDR1 and CDR2: MNHEY and SMNVEV (reference sequence). The CDR3 here is CASSHRLAGGREQYF. The CDR3 bases are TGTGCCAGCAGTCACCGACTAGCGGGAGGGCGAGAGCAGTACTTC.

This clone has a single count. This chain links TRBV19 with TRBJ2-1; TRBD2 agrees at 7 bases. After removal of 4 bases from V and 2 bases from J, the junction contained 14 bases not matched to a gene. CDR1 is LNHDA, CDR2 SQIVND, per germline (reference sequence). This CDR3 is 18 amino acids long. The CDR3 is CASSRGRGGRGTYNEQFF. In DNA, the CDR3 is TGTGCCAGTAGTAGAGGAAGGGGCGGGAGAGGCACCTACAATGAGCAGTTCTTC.

The chain joins TRBV7-2 to TRBJ2-7; D might be TRBD2 (5 bases). The CDR3 extends over 15 amino acids. V gave up 5 bases and J gave up 2 bases, with 16 bases separating them. Germline V lookup: CDR1 SGHTA, CDR2 FQGNSA. The CDR3 region has the DNA TGTGCCAGCAGCCTCGCGGGTGCCGTCCCCTACGAGCAGTACTTC. This codes for CASSLAGAVPYEQYF.

This CDR3 reads CASSLRTQETQYF. DNA of the CDR3: TGTGCCAGCAGCTTGCGAACCCAAGAGACCCAGTACTTC. This chain links TRBV5-5 with TRBJ2-5; D unclear. V dropped 1 base and J dropped 1 base, with 5 bases sitting between them. The CDR3 runs to 13 residues. Germline-derived CDR1 and CDR2 are SGHKS and YYEKEE (reference sequence).